Given below is one T cell receptor beta chain in context. These data belong to a study of control samples from healthy donors and cancer patients. The CDR3 runs to 15 residues. Per the germline V gene, CDR1 is SGHNT and CDR2 is YYREEE (reference sequence). Deletions cut 5 bases from V and 1 base from J, with 14 bases between. Profiling relied on immunoSEQ multiplex PCR, and the TCRdb table lists in-frame clones only, not all of them. Counted here are some 150,000 clones, roughly 94% occurring once; the ten biggest clones make up 12% to 15%. This sequence joins TRBV5-4 and TRBJ2-3, with D possibly being TRBD1 or TRBD2 (5 bases each). What was sequenced was PBMCs. This TCR was recovered from a man aged 55-75 years with colorectal cancer. The CDR3 is CASRADLGGTDTQYF. The CDR3, as DNA: TGTGCCAGCAGGGCTGACTTGGGGGGCACAGATACGCAGTATTTT.